These 27 T cell receptor beta chains were all obtained from the same sample, sequenced in a study of blood T cell repertoires in COVID-19. This table comes from immunoSEQ multiplex PCR, and its TCRdb copy is limited to in-frame clones, with some not included. The sample comprises about 280,000 clones, 85% of which are singletons, and roughly 14% rests with the top ten. Material for sequencing was peripheral blood. These TCRs come from a human donor in a cohort sampled during active COVID-19.

The V and J genes are TRBV19 and TRBJ1-2, with D perhaps TRBD1 (6 bases). The CDR3 runs to 14 residues. Germline-derived CDR1 and CDR2 are LNHDA and SQIVND (reference sequence). Trimming pared 1 base from V and 4 bases from J, leaving 10 bases between. The CDR3 nucleotides are TGTGCCAGTAGTATAGGGGGGCAGGGCTATGGCTACACCTTC. Protein sequence: CASSIGGQGYGYTF.

The V call is TRBV24-1, the J call TRBJ2-3, with 7 bases matching TRBD2. This CDR3 has 15 residues. With 4 bases clipped from V and 2 bases from J, the junction kept 5 bases outside the gene matches. Germline V gene lookup returns CDR1 KGHDR and CDR2 SFDVKD. The DNA for the CDR3 is TGTGCCACCAGTGACCCGGGAGGCGTCACAGATACGCAGTATTTT. Amino acid sequence: CATSDPGGVTDTQYF.

This clone was detected only once. In DNA, the CDR3 is TGTGCCAGTCTTATGGACAGAGTGAACACTGAAGCTTTCTTT. This encodes CASLMDRVNTEAFF. This chain connects TRBV28 to TRBJ1-1; the D gene is possibly TRBD1 (6 bases). Germline V CDR1 and CDR2: MDHEN, SYDVKM. The CDR3 runs to 14 residues. V was cut by 9 bases and J by 0 bases, with 14 bases left in between.

CDR3: CAGQAGEKLFF. For the CDR3, the DNA is TGTGCCGGACAGGCTGGGGAAAAACTGTTTTTT. This chain links TRBV28 with TRBJ1-4, with TRBD1 matching over 7 bases. V shed 11 bases and J 8 bases; nucleotides not matched to a gene: 5. The CDR3 has 11 amino acids. Germline-derived CDR1 and CDR2 are MDHEN and SYDVKM.

The chain has TRBV19 and TRBJ1-1, with D hard to call. CDR1 is LNHDA and CDR2 is SQIVND in the germline V gene (reference sequence). The CDR3 length is 11 residues. V gave up 2 bases and J gave up 10 bases, with 8 bases separating them. The CDR3 is CASSIREVAFF. The DNA of the CDR3 is TGTGCCAGTAGTATACGGGAAGTAGCTTTCTTT.

Comments on this clone: Other DNA sequences of this sample code for an identical CDR3. The chain recombines TRBV5-1 with TRBJ2-7, with D tentatively TRBD1 (5 bases). This CDR3 comprises 14 residues. Trimming removed 2 bases from V and 5 bases from J, with 14 bases in between. CDR1 is SGHRS, CDR2 YFSETQ, per germline. CDR3 protein: CASSFTGGPDEQYF. The CDR3 bases are TGCGCCAGCAGCTTTACAGGCGGCCCGGACGAGCAGTACTTC.

The chain links TRBV9 to TRBJ2-2; D possibly corresponds to TRBD1 (6 bases). The germline V gene encodes CDR1 SGDLS and CDR2 YYNGEE. CDR3 length: 14 amino acids. Deletions cut 7 bases from V and 7 bases from J, with 17 bases between. The CDR3 loop reads CASRRQDVFGELFF. The CDR3 region has the DNA TGTGCCAGCCGAAGACAGGATGTTTTCGGGGAGCTGTTTTTT. Using reference TRBV9 and TRBJ2-2 for the parts outside the CDR3, the full variable domain is DSGVTQTPKHLITATGQRVTLRCSPRSGDLSVYWYQQSLDQGLQFLIQYYNGEERAKGNILERFSAQQFPDLHSELNLSSLELGDSALYFCASRRQDVFGELFFGEGSRLTVL.

The chain uses TRBV3-1 (or the pseudogene TRBV3-2) and TRBJ2-1, with a weak D call TRBD2 (6 bases). The CDR3 runs to 18 residues. Trimming shortened V by 1 base and J by 0 bases, and 16 bases separated the two germline ends. Germline V gives CDR1 LGHDT, CDR2 YNNKEL (reference sequence). CDR3 region: CASSQAHGLASSYNEQFF. The DNA of the CDR3 is TGTGCCAGCAGCCAAGCTCATGGGCTAGCGAGCTCCTACAATGAGCAGTTCTTC.

CDR3 coding DNA: TGTGCCAGCAGTTTGTCGGGGAGTGGATACAATGAGCAGTTCTTC. Amino acids: CASSLSGSGYNEQFF. The chain links TRBV28 to TRBJ2-1; tentatively, D is TRBD2 (5 bases). The germline CDR1 and CDR2 sequences are MDHEN and SYDVKM. The CDR3 is 15 residues long. V lost 3 bases to trimming and J lost 4 bases, with 13 bases between them.

This clone was counted a single time. This sequence joins TRBV5-4 and TRBJ2-7; 8 positions match TRBD1. J gave up 3 bases and V 3 bases, and 2 bases lay outside the gene matches. The CDR3 is 13 residues long. Germline CDR1 SGHNT, CDR2 YYREEE (reference sequence). The CDR3 DNA follows: TGTGCCAGCAGCTATGGACAGGGCTACGAGCAGTACTTC. Its translation: CASSYGQGYEQYF.

This sequence joins TRBV5-1 and TRBJ2-2; D is uncertain. CDR3 length: 12 amino acids. Germline V lookup: CDR1 SGHRS, CDR2 YFSETQ. The germline V and J ends were trimmed by 7 bases and 3 bases, with 7 bases remaining between them. The CDR3 DNA reads as TGCGCCAGCTCCCAGGACACCGGGGAGCTGTTTTTT. It yields the protein CASSQDTGELFF.

This chain's CDR3 is CASGETGAGNTIYF. In nucleotides, the CDR3 is TGTGCCAGCGGAGAAACAGGGGCTGGAAACACCATATATTTT. The chain has TRBV6-5 and TRBJ1-3, with TRBD1 matching over 7 bases. Germline trimming cut 8 bases from V and 2 bases from J; bases unmatched to any gene: 6. The CDR3 extends over 14 amino acids. CDR1 MNHEY and CDR2 SVGAGI come from the germline V gene.

This clone was found a few times. The chain has TRBV5-4 and TRBJ1-6; TRBD1 aligns across 8 bases. The CDR3 consists of 15 residues. The germline gives CDR1 SGHNT, CDR2 YYREEE (reference sequence). Germline trimming cut 7 bases from V and 4 bases from J; bases unmatched to any gene: 7. The DNA for the CDR3 is TGTGCCAGCGGTATACAGGGGGTGTATAATTCACCCCTCCACTTT. Protein sequence: CASGIQGVYNSPLHF.

This rearrangement joins TRBV6-6 to TRBJ1-1, with 7 bases lining up with TRBD1. Germline lookup yields CDR1 MNHNY and CDR2 SVGAGI (reference sequence). The CDR3 loop spans 13 amino acids. J gave up 7 bases and V 6 bases, and 8 bases lay outside the gene matches. The CDR3 DNA reads as TGTGCCAGCAGACGGGACAGTAGACTTGAAGCTTTCTTT. Translation: CASRRDSRLEAFF.

The J gene is TRBJ2-7, the V gene TRBV9; D remains unclear. Germline loops: CDR1 SGDLS, CDR2 YYNGEE. V shed 0 bases and J shed 2 bases, with 12 bases lying between them. There are 15 residues in the CDR3. The CDR3 sequence: CASSVGLDETYEQYF. In DNA form, the CDR3 reads TGTGCCAGCAGCGTAGGCCTAGACGAAACCTACGAGCAGTACTTC.

The chain is built from TRBV28 and TRBJ2-5; maybe TRBD2 (7 bases). Germline V gene data show CDR1 as MDHEN and CDR2 as SYDVKM. Trimming removed 7 bases at V and 4 bases at J, with 19 bases between. This CDR3 is 15 amino acids long. DNA of the CDR3: TGTGCCAGCATCTCGGGGGGCAGGGGACGAGAGACCCAGTACTTC. Amino acids: CASISGGRGRETQYF.

This sequence joins TRBV30 and TRBJ2-5; 8 nucleotides match TRBD2. J lost 6 bases, V lost 0 bases, and 9 bases had no gene match. The CDR3 runs to 15 residues. CDR1 GTSNPN and CDR2 SVGIG come from the germline V gene (reference sequence). The DNA for the CDR3 is TGTGCCTGGAGTGTACCCAGCGGGAGTATCAAGACCCAGTACTTC. The encoded protein is CAWSVPSGSIKTQYF.

This clone was counted between two and nine times. CDR3 nucleotide sequence: TGCAGTGCTAGTCCTTACTCTGGGGCCAACGTCCTGACTTTC. It codes for CSASPYSGANVLTF. This chain joins TRBV20-1 and TRBJ2-6; D is undetermined. The CDR3 has 14 amino acids. Between the trimmed V and J ends, which lost 3 bases and 0 bases, there was a span of 6 bases. Germline-derived CDR1 and CDR2 are DFQATT and SNEGSKA (reference sequence).

This clone has a single count. This rearrangement joins TRBV12-3 or TRBV12-4 to TRBJ2-7; D is ambiguous. The CDR3 runs 13 residues. V lost 5 bases and J 3 bases, leaving 11 bases between the germline ends. This chain's CDR3 is CASSPPGVYEQYF. The CDR3 DNA is TGTGCCAGCAGTCCCCCGGGTGTCTACGAGCAGTACTTC.

The V and J genes are TRBV7-2 and TRBJ1-3; D call uncertain. Trimming pared 2 bases from V and 4 bases from J, leaving 12 bases between. CDR1 and CDR2 from the germline V gene are SGHTA and FQGNSA. The CDR3 consists of 15 residues. CDR3: CASSLSRGGGNTIYF. CDR3 DNA sequence: TGTGCCAGCAGCTTAAGCCGGGGAGGAGGAAACACCATATATTTT.

This sequence joins TRBV11-2 and TRBJ2-7; perhaps TRBD2 as D (5 bases). The CDR3 runs 14 residues. V shed 5 bases and J shed 0 bases, with 11 bases lying between them. Germline V gives CDR1 SGHAT, CDR2 FQNNGV. The chain's CDR3 is CASSAEAGSYEQYF. The CDR3 DNA reads TGTGCCAGCAGCGCAGAGGCGGGCTCCTACGAGCAGTACTTC.

The genes are TRBV6-6 and TRBJ2-7; 8 positions agree with TRBD2. J gave up 5 bases and V 0 bases, and 6 bases lay outside the gene matches. CDR3 size: 15 residues. CDR1 and CDR2 (germline): MNHNY, SVGAGI (reference sequence). CDR3 sequence: CASSYSSGGLNEQYF. The CDR3 DNA sequence: TGTGCCAGCAGTTACTCGTCGGGAGGGCTTAACGAGCAGTACTTC.

The chain carries TRBV12-3 or TRBV12-4 and TRBJ2-1, with D maybe TRBD1 (6 bases). Between the trimmed V and J ends, which lost 1 base and 15 bases, there was a span of 13 bases. This CDR3 is 12 amino acids long. CDR3 DNA sequence: TGTGCCAGCAGTTTAGAAGATGGGGGCCGGTTCTTC. Its protein product is CASSLEDGGRFF.

This clone occurred once. The chain is built from TRBV27 and TRBJ2-1, with 7 bases lining up with TRBD2. The CDR3 has 14 amino acids. Per germline, CDR1 MNHEY and CDR2 SMNVEV (reference sequence). J lost 13 bases, V lost 5 bases, and 14 bases had no gene match. The CDR3, as DNA: TGTGCCAGCAGTCGCGCTGGGGGGGAGCGGGGCCAGTTCTTC. Translated, it gives CASSRAGGERGQFF.

On this clone: Other DNA sequences in the sample encode the same CDR3. The genes are TRBV24-1 and TRBJ1-5; unclear D gene. The germline V gene has CDR1 KGHDR and CDR2 SFDVKD. CDR3 length: 14 residues. The germline V and J ends were trimmed by 5 bases and 0 bases, with 7 bases remaining between them. In nucleotides, the CDR3 is TGTGCCACCAGTGGGCCGGGTAGCAATCAGCCCCAGCATTTT. Its translation is CATSGPGSNQPQHF.

In its sample, this clone was seen once. The chain couples TRBV6-5 to TRBJ2-5, with D possibly matching TRBD2 (6 bases). Germline V gene lookup returns CDR1 MNHEY and CDR2 SVGAGI. This CDR3 has 15 residues. V was trimmed by 6 bases and J by 3 bases, leaving 17 bases between them. The CDR3 DNA is TGTGCCAGCAGCCCCAGCGGGTGGGGAAAAGAGACCCAGTACTTC. This sequence encodes CASSPSGWGKETQYF.

The genes are TRBV3-1 (or the pseudogene TRBV3-2) and TRBJ2-1; D possibly corresponds to TRBD2 (6 bases). The germline V gene has CDR1 LGHDT and CDR2 YNNKEL (reference sequence). V dropped 1 base and J dropped 2 bases, with 15 bases sitting between them. The CDR3 loop spans 17 amino acids. The CDR3 DNA reads TGTGCCAGCAGCCAAGGCGGGACTTGGGTGACCTACAATGAGCAGTTCTTC. Its protein is CASSQGGTWVTYNEQFF.